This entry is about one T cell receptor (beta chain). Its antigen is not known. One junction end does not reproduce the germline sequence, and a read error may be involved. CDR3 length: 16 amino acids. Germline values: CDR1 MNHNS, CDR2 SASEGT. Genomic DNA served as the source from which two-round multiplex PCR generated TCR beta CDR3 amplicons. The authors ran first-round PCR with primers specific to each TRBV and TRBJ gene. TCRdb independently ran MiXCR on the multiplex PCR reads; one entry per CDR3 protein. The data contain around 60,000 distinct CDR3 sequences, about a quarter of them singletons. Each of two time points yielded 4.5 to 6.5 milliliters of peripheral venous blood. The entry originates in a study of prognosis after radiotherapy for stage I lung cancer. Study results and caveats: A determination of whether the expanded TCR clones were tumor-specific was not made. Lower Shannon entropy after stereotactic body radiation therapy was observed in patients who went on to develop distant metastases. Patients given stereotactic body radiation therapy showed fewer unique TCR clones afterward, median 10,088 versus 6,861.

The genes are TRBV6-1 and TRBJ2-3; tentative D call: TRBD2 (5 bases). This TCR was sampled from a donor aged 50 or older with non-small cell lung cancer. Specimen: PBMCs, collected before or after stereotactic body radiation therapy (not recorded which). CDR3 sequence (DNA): TGTGCCAGCAGTCAGACTATACGATCGCAGTCGGATACGCAGTACTTT. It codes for CASSQTIRSQSDTQYF.